This entry is about one T cell receptor beta chain. This clone has just a few counts. The antigen this receptor binds is unknown. No quality values exist for individual bases; no much larger clone is one base distant. V and J lose 0 bases and 1 base, and a span of 15 bases separates them. CDR1 and CDR2, looked up from the germline V gene (reference sequence), are SEHNR and FQNEAQ. The CDR3 runs 17 residues from the cysteine to the phenylalanine. Only the CDR3 DNA is retained, 51 bases long and in frame from the first base. These data come from a study of blood T cell repertoires in COVID-19 (dated by TCRdb to about 2020). About the full investigation: The collaborator samples originated in the United States, Italy and Spain and spanned the acute and convalescent phases of COVID-19. The samples were drawn from the first 160 participants of the ongoing ImmuneRACE study and from 1,254 subjects provided by 6 global collaborators. Where available, HLA class I and class II types were obtained from metadata supplied by the sample provider rather than from assay-based typing. The repertoires were made available in a free public database intended to serve as a resource for research on the immune response to SARS-CoV-2. Subjects who had been exposed to COVID-19, were actively infected with it, or had recovered from it provided the deeply sampled blood TCRbeta repertoires that made up the dataset. A de-identified subject ID, COVID-19 status, age in years and sex were almost always included in the sample metadata. The material from the prospective study consisted of cDNA or gDNA derived from T cells, B-cell-depleted T cells, or PBMCs. Summary of the overall study and its limitations: How much clinical and demographic metadata was included differed by source and by participant, and the metadata was provided uncurated.

TCRbeta CDR3 regions were amplified from genomic DNA using the immunoSEQ Assay, a bias-controlled multiplex PCR. As for how the authors treated the data: The number of nucleated cells in each sample was estimated from the amplification of reference gene primers within the assay. To quantify the absolute abundance of each unique TCRbeta CDR3 rearrangement, sequence reads were collapsed and filtered. For each sample, productive Simpson clonality was calculated as the square root of Simpson's diversity index over productive rearrangements. Entries here come from immuneACCESS through TCRdb and include only in-frame sequences with V and J called. Some clones fail to appear in such tables; in the studies checked, an unresolved V gene covers under half of the shortfall, and the cause of the remainder is unknown. From that table come the V and J calls and clone size; the DNA was used to work out D and trimming. For this sample the table gives approximately 350,000 clones, of which around 87% were detected only once. The ten largest clones capture about 6.9% of the sample.

One collaborating source in Seattle enrolled patients during active infection and followed them longitudinally through the course of disease. Each collaborating institution followed its own protocols to collect whole blood in K2EDTA tubes. For TCRbeta analysis, collaborators shipped samples in one of three forms: frozen whole blood, isolated PBMCs, or DNA extracted from either of those sample types. The specimen was peripheral blood. The chain couples TRBV7-9 to TRBJ1-1; TRBD1 is a weak D gene call, 6 bases matching. The sequence was collected from a woman aged 45-60 years with COVID-19, enrolled during active disease. The nucleotide sequence reads as follows: TGTGCCAGCAGCTTAGCCGAACCGACAGGTAGGAACACTGAAGCTTTCTTT. It translates to CASSLAEPTGRNTEAFF.